The TCR beta chain described here comes from a study of blood T cells in healthy people across ages. Donors were systemically healthy Caucasian individuals from Russia aged roughly 6 to 95 years. Findings of the study overall: Total diversity from one million sequenced T cells was likely underestimated.

This clonotype came up a few times. What it binds is unknown. The CDR3 is 14 residues long. Looked up from germline, CDR1 is DFQATT and CDR2 is SNEGSKA (reference sequence). Trimming stripped 2 bases from V and 0 bases from J, with 5 bases between. A second about 7 to 11 cycle PCR used barcoded and J-beta primers. Each CDR3 protein is one row after TCRdb ran MiXCR on the 5' RACE reads. The repertoire has around 900,000 distinct CDR3 sequences, under 35% of them found once; the top ten carry about 18%. This TCR derives from a woman aged 80 or over in good health. The sequenced sample was blood. The rearrangement joins TRBV20-1 to TRBJ2-6; D is undetermined. In nucleotides, the CDR3 is TGCAGTGCTAGATATGCCTCTGGGGCCAACGTCCTGACTTTC. Its protein product is CSARYASGANVLTF.